Below are 32 T cell receptor beta chains sequenced from a single sample in a study of cytomegalovirus exposure and HLA in healthy donors. PCR amplification relied on 60 Vbeta primers (plus 13 Jbeta primers). Profiling relied on immunoSEQ multiplex PCR, and the TCRdb table lists in-frame clones only, not all of them. The sample carries about 110,000 clones, less than 80% recorded once. The sequenced sample consisted of PBMCs. These receptors were collected from a man in his thirties or forties in good health and CMV-seropositive.

For the CDR3, the DNA is TGTGCCAGCAGCTTCCTAGAGACCGGGGAGCTGTTTTTT. It encodes CASSFLETGELFF. The J gene is TRBJ2-2, the V gene TRBV7-2; D call uncertain. The V end was cut by 3 bases, the J end by 5 bases, with 7 bases between. Germline CDR1 and CDR2: SGHTA and FQGNSA. The CDR3 sequence is 13 residues long.

The rearrangement links TRBV28 to TRBJ2-5, with TRBD2 matching over 14 bases. This CDR3 is built from 15 residues. The germline V gene has CDR1 MDHEN and CDR2 SYDVKM. With 8 bases clipped from V and 2 bases from J, the junction kept 4 bases outside the gene matches. The CDR3 DNA reads as TGTGCCAGCTCCTGGACTAGCGGGGGGCAAGAGACCCAGTACTTC. This sequence encodes CASSWTSGGQETQYF.

This chain links TRBV12-1 with TRBJ1-1; the table's D call of TRBD1 was not tested on the DNA. TRBV12-1 is given as a pseudogene. The CDR3 sequence is 18 residues long. The CDR3 loop is CASSKPGQGASMNTEAFF. In nucleotides, the CDR3 is TGTGCCAGCAGCAAGCCGGGACAGGGGGCCTCTATGAACACTGAAGCTTTCTTT.

This clone was picked up one time. Relative to the germline gene, one junction end is altered; a read error may explain this. This chain links TRBV5-1 with TRBJ2-7, with TRBD2 as a possible D gene (6 bases). CDR3 length: 14 residues. CDR1 SGHRS and CDR2 YFSETQ come from the germline V gene. CDR3 protein: CASTLGDWTYEQYF. The CDR3 coding sequence is TGCGCCAGCACCTTGGGGGACTGGACCTACGAGCAGTACTTC.

This clone was recorded once. The chain is built from TRBV5-1 and TRBJ2-3, with a weak D call TRBD2 (5 bases). This CDR3 is 16 amino acids long. CDR1 and CDR2 from the germline V gene are SGHRS and YFSETQ. V was clipped by 1 base and J by 5 bases, with 17 bases between them. The CDR3 loop reads CASSLIWASSQDTQYF. CDR3 in DNA: TGCGCCAGCAGCTTGATTTGGGCTAGCTCCCAAGATACGCAGTATTTT.

This clone was seen a handful of times. The chain combines TRBV11-3 with TRBJ1-6, with unresolved D. There are 12 residues in the CDR3. V lost 8 bases and J lost 9, with 11 bases in between. Germline V gene lookup returns CDR1 SGHNT and CDR2 YENEEA. The CDR3 sequence is CASALEGSPLHF. CDR3 sequence (DNA): TGTGCCAGCGCCCTGGAGGGTTCACCCCTCCACTTT.

The chain carries TRBV2 and TRBJ2-1; tentative D call: TRBD2 (6 bases). V lost 1 base and J lost 9, with 10 bases in between. Germline V gene data show CDR1 as SNHLY and CDR2 as FYNNEI. This CDR3 is built from 13 residues. CDR3 region: CASSEERLVEQFF. The DNA for the CDR3 is TGTGCCAGCAGTGAAGAAAGACTAGTTGAGCAGTTCTTC.

The V and J genes are TRBV6-6 and TRBJ1-4; weak D call: TRBD1 (5 bases). Germline lookup yields CDR1 MNHNY and CDR2 SVGAGI (reference sequence). This CDR3 has 15 amino acids. The V gene lost 6 bases and the J gene lost 8 bases, with 19 bases spanning the gap. The CDR3 sequence: CASRLPDTGKEKLFF. The CDR3, as DNA: TGTGCCAGCAGACTCCCGGACACAGGAAAAGAAAAACTGTTTTTT.

V and J are TRBV5-5 and TRBJ2-2; TRBD2 might be the D (5 bases). The CDR3 covers 14 residues. The V gene's germline CDR1 is SGHKS and CDR2 YYEKEE (reference sequence). The V end was cut by 2 bases, the J end by 8 bases, with 13 bases between. CDR3 residues: CASSLGLLAGELFF. As DNA, the CDR3 is TGTGCCAGCAGCTTAGGACTCCTGGCTGGGGAGCTGTTTTTT.

The chain employs TRBV5-1 and TRBJ2-7; a weak D match, TRBD2 (7 bases). Trimming stripped 4 bases from V and 3 bases from J, with 17 bases between. In germline, CDR1 is SGHRS, CDR2 YFSETQ. The CDR3 loop spans 15 amino acids. CDR3 protein: CASSLGAGVVYEQYF. CDR3 nucleotides: TGCGCCAGCAGCCTGGGGGCGGGGGTGGTCTACGAGCAGTACTTC.

The V and J genes are TRBV7-9 and TRBJ2-1, with 10 positions matching TRBD1. The CDR3 runs 14 residues. The V and J ends lost 4 bases and 9 bases, in that order; junction bases with no gene match: 6. Germline CDR1 and CDR2: SEHNR and FQNEAQ (reference sequence). The CDR3 DNA sequence: TGTGCCAGCAGCTGGGGACAGGGGTACGGTGAGCAGTTCTTC. As protein: CASSWGQGYGEQFF.

The CDR3 loop reads CASSLAPSPSSGANVLTF. The DNA of the CDR3 is TGTGCCAGCAGCTTAGCGCCTAGCCCGAGCTCTGGGGCCAACGTCCTGACTTTC. The chain couples TRBV7-2 to TRBJ2-6; D is possibly TRBD2 (5 bases). The CDR3 covers 18 residues. Germline V gene sequence: CDR1 SGHTA, CDR2 FQGNSA. With 0 bases removed from V and 0 bases from J, the gap between germline ends came to 12 bases.

The gene calls are TRBV19 and TRBJ2-1; 7 nucleotides align to TRBD1. CDR3 length: 14 amino acids. Germline assignment: CDR1 LNHDA and CDR2 SQIVND (reference sequence). The trim removed 1 base at V and 7 bases at J, leaving 4 bases unmatched. CDR3: CASSIGYRGNEQFF. CDR3 DNA sequence: TGTGCCAGTAGTATAGGTTACAGGGGAAATGAGCAGTTCTTC.

This chain joins TRBV7-6 and TRBJ2-7; D remains ambiguous. The CDR3 sequence is 11 residues long. Germline CDR1 reads SGHVS; CDR2 reads FNYEAQ. V was trimmed by 5 bases and J by 7 bases, leaving 9 bases between them. CDR3 sequence: CASSNTQEQYF. The CDR3 DNA reads as TGTGCCAGCAGCAATACTCAAGAGCAGTACTTC.

V and J are TRBV4-1 and TRBJ2-5; D remains ambiguous. CDR1 is MGHRA and CDR2 is YSYEKL in the germline V gene. The CDR3 runs to 14 residues. V was pared by 1 base and J by 5 bases, with 11 bases between. The CDR3 bases are TGCGCCAGCAGCCAAGTAACTGTCTGGGAGACCCAGTACTTC. Translation gives CASSQVTVWETQYF.

The chain joins TRBV5-1 to TRBJ1-6, with 9 bases fitting TRBD1. With 0 bases clipped from V and 9 bases from J, the junction kept 4 bases outside the gene matches. This CDR3 region has 15 residues. The germline V gene has CDR1 SGHRS and CDR2 YFSETQ. CDR3 nucleotide sequence: TGCGCCAGCAGCTTGGACGGACAGGGGATTTCACCCCTCCACTTT. Translating gives CASSLDGQGISPLHF.

The chain has TRBV23-1 and TRBJ2-5; TRBD2 is a possible D gene (7 bases). TRBV23-1 is treated as an ORF (open reading frame) with a function not yet certain. This CDR3 has 11 amino acids. V lost 6 bases, J lost 12 bases, and 14 bases lay in between. The CDR3 here is CASRGGTPKYF. In DNA, the CDR3 is TGCGCCAGCAGGGGGGGGACACCTAAGTACTTC.

The CDR3: CASSQDFPLKEGNYGYTF. The DNA of the CDR3 is TGCGCCAGCAGCCAAGATTTCCCCCTCAAAGAGGGCAACTATGGCTACACCTTC. This chain links TRBV4-1 with TRBJ1-2; no reliable D call. The CDR3 is 18 amino acids. The germline V gene has CDR1 MGHRA and CDR2 YSYEKL. V lost 0 bases to trimming and J lost 2 bases, with 19 bases between them.

CDR3 residues: CASNPSGLVNQPQHF. The CDR3 DNA is TGTGCCAGCAACCCTTCCGGACTGGTCAATCAGCCCCAGCATTTT. This chain joins TRBV6-1 and TRBJ1-5; D remains ambiguous. In germline, CDR1 is MNHNS, CDR2 SASEGT. V dropped 7 bases and J dropped 3 bases, with 16 bases sitting between them. The CDR3 runs to 15 residues.

The CDR3 loop reads CASSPSTCEQYF. The CDR3 DNA reads TGCGCCAGCAGCCCGAGTACCTGCGAGCAGTACTTC. The V and J genes are TRBV5-1 and TRBJ2-7; D remains unclear. The CDR3 extends over 12 amino acids. Trimming shortened V by 4 bases and J by 6 bases, and 11 bases separated the two germline ends. Per the germline V gene, CDR1 is SGHRS and CDR2 is YFSETQ.

The gene calls are TRBV5-4 and TRBJ1-2; TRBD1 might be the D (5 bases). This CDR3 spans 15 amino acids. Germline V CDR1 and CDR2: SGHNT, YYREEE (reference sequence). Trimming removed 0 bases at V and 8 bases at J, with 17 bases between. The CDR3 DNA reads as TGTGCCAGCAGCTTGGGGACCTTGGGGCTCACAGGCTACACCTTC. It is translated as CASSLGTLGLTGYTF.

This chain uses TRBV7-6 with TRBJ2-1, with 8 positions matching TRBD2. The CDR3 runs 15 residues. Germline lookup yields CDR1 SGHVS and CDR2 FNYEAQ. Trimming cost V 4 bases and J 5 bases; bases outside gene matches: 7. As DNA, the CDR3 is TGTGCCAGCAGCTCTTGGGGTAGCGGGGACAATGAGCAGTTCTTC. Translating it yields CASSSWGSGDNEQFF.

V is TRBV19 and J is TRBJ1-5; D unresolved. This CDR3 region has 15 residues. Germline CDR1 reads LNHDA; CDR2 reads SQIVND (reference sequence). The germline V and J ends were trimmed by 3 bases and 0 bases, with 9 bases remaining between them. In DNA, the CDR3 is TGTGCCAGTAGTATTATGGCGGGTAGCAATCAGCCCCAGCATTTT. This codes for CASSIMAGSNQPQHF.

V gene TRBV5-1 combines with J gene TRBJ2-5; TRBD2 matches at 11 bases. The V gene's germline CDR1 is SGHRS and CDR2 YFSETQ. The CDR3 is 18 amino acids. The trim removed 3 bases at V and 7 bases at J, leaving 17 bases unmatched. CDR3 coding DNA: TGCGCCAGCAGCTCCTTGGAGGCCCTAGCGGGGGGCTTTTGGACCCAGTACTTC. Its protein product is CASSSLEALAGGFWTQYF.

The chain carries TRBV18 and TRBJ1-1, with 7 nucleotides matching TRBD1. Trimming at V came to 8 bases and at J to 2 bases, leaving 8 bases not matched to a gene. This CDR3 is built from 14 residues. CDR1 is KGHSH, CDR2 LQKENI, per germline. CDR3 loop: CASQGGQANTEAFF. The CDR3 DNA reads as TGTGCCAGCCAAGGCGGACAGGCCAACACTGAAGCTTTCTTT.

The chain combines TRBV5-1 with TRBJ1-1, with 10 nucleotides matching TRBD1. The CDR3 spans 14 residues. CDR1 SGHRS and CDR2 YFSETQ come from the germline V gene. J gave up 3 bases and V 4 bases, and 3 bases lay outside the gene matches. The chain's CDR3 is CASSPGTGDTEAFF. The CDR3 nucleotides are TGCGCCAGCAGCCCCGGGACAGGGGACACTGAAGCTTTCTTT.

The CDR3 DNA follows: TGCAGCGCTCTAGACACTGAAGCTTTCTTT. Protein: CSALDTEAFF. The chain couples TRBV29-1 to TRBJ1-1; D call uncertain. Trimming shortened V by 7 bases and J by 3 bases, and 6 bases separated the two germline ends. Per the germline V gene, CDR1 is SQVTM and CDR2 is ANQGSEA. CDR3 length equals 10 residues.

V gene TRBV29-1 combines with J gene TRBJ2-7; a possible D gene is TRBD2 (6 bases). The CDR3 consists of 12 residues. Germline V CDR1 and CDR2: SQVTM, ANQGSEA. V was clipped by 7 bases and J by 1 base, with 11 bases between them. CDR3 residues: CSARGVSYEQYF. In nucleotides, the CDR3 is TGCAGCGCCCGCGGGGTATCCTACGAGCAGTACTTC.

The gene calls are TRBV7-6 and TRBJ2-1, with TRBD1 matching over 9 bases. CDR3 size: 15 residues. V trimming: 4 bases; J trimming: 4 bases; junction bases outside the gene matches: 5. CDR1 is SGHVS and CDR2 is FNYEAQ in the germline V gene. CDR3 region: CASSSRDRAYNEQFF. For the CDR3, the DNA is TGTGCCAGCAGCTCCCGGGACAGGGCTTACAATGAGCAGTTCTTC.

This chain uses TRBV7-9 with TRBJ1-4; D is unresolved. V lost 1 base to trimming and J lost 8 bases, with 11 bases between them. The germline gives CDR1 SEHNR, CDR2 FQNEAQ (reference sequence). The CDR3 totals 14 residues. This CDR3 is CASSLGTQKEKLFF. Written as DNA, the CDR3 is TGTGCCAGCAGCTTAGGGACTCAGAAAGAAAAACTGTTTTTT. Complete variable domain (other parts from reference TRBV7-9 and TRBJ1-4): DTGVSQNPRHKITKRGQNVTFRCDPISEHNRLYWYRQTLGQGPEFLTYFQNEAQLEKSRLLSDRFSAERPKGSFSTLEIQRTEQGDSAMYLCASSLGTQKEKLFFGSGTQLSVL.

The chain carries TRBV6-5 and TRBJ1-4, with D possibly being TRBD1 (6 bases). The V gene's germline CDR1 is MNHEY and CDR2 SVGAGI. The CDR3 is 14 amino acids. Trimming took 5 bases from V and 8 from J, leaving 15 bases between them. In nucleotides, the CDR3 is TGTGCCAGCAGTCGTACAGGGAGAGGCGAAAAACTGTTTTTT. Translated, it gives CASSRTGRGEKLFF.

This clone came up once. This chain uses TRBV10-2 with TRBJ1-3; D call uncertain. Trimming pared 3 bases from V and 8 bases from J, leaving 5 bases between. CDR3 length: 11 residues. Germline values: CDR1 WSHSY, CDR2 SAAADI. The CDR3 spells CASSDGYTIYF. DNA for the CDR3: TGCGCCAGCAGTGACGGTTACACCATATATTTT.